This T cell receptor (beta chain) was obtained from a study of blood T cell repertoires in COVID-19. Study as a whole: Samples taken during acute and convalescent COVID-19 were collected in the United States, Italy and Spain. Nucleic acid was either cDNA or gDNA, and it came from T cells, B-cell-depleted T cells, or PBMCs.

CDR1 and CDR2 from the germline V gene are KGHSH and LQKENI. The CDR3 loop spans 17 amino acids. The J segment lost 1 base and the V segment lost 0 bases, leaving 9 bases of the junction unmatched. Per the authors' pipeline: For nucleated cells, counts were estimated from reference gene primer amplification. Only in-frame clones appear in the TCRdb table, and some are missing; sequencing was by immunoSEQ multiplex PCR. Clone size and V and J calls were adopted from that table, with D and trimming inferred from the DNA. The sample lists around 94,000 clones, 87% occurring once. Sequences were obtained from peripheral blood. This clonotype originated in a man aged 45-65 years with active COVID-19. V gene TRBV18 combines with J gene TRBJ2-7; 7 bases are a match to TRBD1. In nucleotides, the CDR3 is TGTGCCAGCTCACCACCGGGACAGCTTTCTAGATCCTACGAGCAGTACTTC. Its translation is CASSPPGQLSRSYEQYF.